These 20 T cell receptor beta chains came from one sample sequenced in a study of T cell repertoires in cytomegalovirus infection. From the reads, TCRdb called clonotypes with MiXCR, one entry per CDR3 protein. The sample holds hundreds of thousands of distinct CDR3 sequences; 24% are singletons and the top ten take under 8.5%. Sequencing was carried out using CD8+ T cells from PBMCs. All receptors come from a human donor in good health (CMV status not recorded). Some clones in this sample may be carry-over from other donors' samples.

The chain joins TRBV5-1 to TRBJ2-1, with D perhaps being TRBD1 or TRBD2 (5 bases each). The CDR3 consists of 12 residues. The ends were cut back, 7 bases at V and 3 bases at J, with 8 bases in the middle. Germline CDR1 SGHRS, CDR2 YFSETQ. CDR3 nucleotides: TGCGCCAGCGGGGGTGACTACAATGAGCAGTTCTTC. Translation gives CASGGDYNEQFF.

This clonotype was counted a few times. The V call is TRBV10-3, the J call TRBJ2-5; D might be TRBD2 (6 bases). The CDR3 is 14 residues long. Trimming shortened V by 4 bases and J by 4 bases, and 13 bases separated the two germline ends. CDR1 ENHRY and CDR2 SYGVKD come from the germline V gene. The CDR3 bases are TGTGCCATCAGTGGAAGGAGGGAGGCAGAGACCCAGTACTTC. Protein sequence: CAISGRREAETQYF.

This chain links TRBV7-9 with TRBJ2-1; D possibly corresponds to TRBD1 (6 bases). Trimming removed 4 bases from V and 10 bases from J, with 17 bases in between. Germline CDR1 reads SEHNR; CDR2 reads FQNEAQ (reference sequence). The CDR3 covers 14 residues. CDR3 residues: CASSSPYGGQEQFF. The CDR3 coding sequence is TGTGCCAGCAGCTCGCCTTACGGAGGACAGGAGCAGTTCTTC.

The V and J genes are TRBV6-6 and TRBJ2-7, with unresolved D. This CDR3 is 12 amino acids long. Germline CDR1 MNHNY, CDR2 SVGAGI (reference sequence). V gave up 3 bases and J gave up 5 bases, with 8 bases separating them. In DNA, the CDR3 is TGTGCCAGCAGTTATCTGGGCGACGAGCAGTACTTC. It codes for CASSYLGDEQYF.

This clonotype was seen many times. The chain couples TRBV28 to TRBJ2-5; 12 bases line up with TRBD2. This CDR3 contains 17 residues. The germline gives CDR1 MDHEN, CDR2 SYDVKM. V shed 4 bases and J 2 bases; nucleotides not matched to a gene: 8. DNA of the CDR3: TGTGCCAGCAGTTCCCTAGCGGGGGGGCCCGATCAAGAGACCCAGTACTTC. Its protein is CASSSLAGGPDQETQYF.

This clonotype was seen more than once but under ten times. This chain links TRBV19 with TRBJ1-1; 8 bases map to TRBD1. Per germline, CDR1 LNHDA and CDR2 SQIVND (reference sequence). This CDR3 comprises 12 residues. The J segment lost 8 bases and the V segment lost 5 bases, leaving 4 bases of the junction unmatched. The CDR3 nucleotides are TGTGCCAGTAGTCAGGGGGCAATCGAAGCTTTCTTT. Amino acids: CASSQGAIEAFF.

This clonotype was found many times. The genes are TRBV7-6 and TRBJ2-5, with D possibly called TRBD1 or TRBD2 (6 bases each). Germline CDR1 SGHVS, CDR2 FNYEAQ. V lost 2 bases to trimming and J lost 5 bases, with 15 bases between them. The CDR3 has 15 residues. The CDR3 coding sequence is TGTGCCAGCAGCTTATTACCGGGGGCAAGGGAGACCCAGTACTTC. Translation: CASSLLPGARETQYF.

This clonotype was seen only a few times. V and J are TRBV5-4 and TRBJ1-2, with 9 bases matching TRBD1. This CDR3 region has 11 residues. Germline V gene sequence: CDR1 SGHNT, CDR2 YYREEE (reference sequence). CDR3 sequence: CATGGGYGYTF. As DNA, the CDR3 is TGTGCTACAGGGGGCGGGTATGGCTACACCTTC.

The table lists this clonotype with many counts. The chain couples TRBV7-2 to TRBJ2-2; possibly TRBD2 for D (5 bases). V lost 6 bases to trimming and J lost 5 bases, with 10 bases between them. Germline lookup yields CDR1 SGHTA and CDR2 FQGNSA. The CDR3 has 13 residues. The CDR3 reads CASRATRTGELFF. CDR3 nucleotide sequence: TGTGCCAGCAGAGCAACTAGAACCGGGGAGCTGTTTTTT. Drawing the rest from reference TRBV7-2 and TRBJ2-2, the complete variable domain is GAGVSQSPSNKVTEKGKDVELRCDPISGHTALYWYRQSLGQGLEFLIYFQGNSAPDKSGLPSDRFSAERTGGSVSTLTIQRTQQEDSAVYLCASRATRTGELFFGEGSRLTVL.

This clonotype was detected many times. The chain employs TRBV7-2 and TRBJ1-1, with unresolved D. This CDR3 is built from 13 residues. From germline, CDR1 is SGHTA and CDR2 FQGNSA. Trimming removed 10 bases at V and 1 base at J, with 13 bases between. In DNA, the CDR3 is TGTGCCATCCCGGAGGACTGGAACACTGAAGCTTTCTTT. This codes for CAIPEDWNTEAFF.

This clonotype was detected only a few times. The chain carries TRBV7-9 and TRBJ2-2; 7 bases match TRBD1. Germline trimming cut 5 bases from V and 5 bases from J; bases unmatched to any gene: 8. The CDR3 consists of 15 residues. Per germline, CDR1 SEHNR and CDR2 FQNEAQ (reference sequence). This chain's CDR3 is CASSHTGAGTGELFF. The CDR3 DNA reads TGTGCCAGCAGCCATACAGGGGCAGGGACCGGGGAGCTGTTTTTT.

This clonotype turned up a few times. The chain couples TRBV11-3 to TRBJ2-7; D not resolved. There are 12 residues in the CDR3. The ends were cut back, 5 bases at V and 1 base at J, with 6 bases in the middle. The V gene's germline CDR1 is SGHNT and CDR2 YENEEA. CDR3: CASSGVSYEQYF. The CDR3 nucleotides are TGTGCCAGCAGCGGGGTTTCCTACGAGCAGTACTTC.

This clonotype was recorded a few times. CDR3 amino acids: CASSLAASNRRGYTF. The CDR3 bases are TGTGCCAGCAGCTTGGCGGCGTCCAACAGGAGGGGCTACACCTTC. The chain combines TRBV5-5 with TRBJ1-2, with a weak D call TRBD1 (5 bases). CDR1 and CDR2 (germline): SGHKS, YYEKEE (reference sequence). V gave up 0 bases and J gave up 8 bases, with 17 bases separating them. The CDR3 sequence is 15 residues long.

This chain links TRBV6-4 with TRBJ2-1; 7 bases map to TRBD1. Trimming cost V 0 bases and J 6 bases; bases outside gene matches: 5. Germline assignment: CDR1 MRHNA and CDR2 SNTAGT. The CDR3 runs to 15 residues. CDR3 loop: CASSDSPTGINEQFF. CDR3 sequence (DNA): TGTGCCAGCAGTGACTCGCCGACAGGGATCAATGAGCAGTTCTTC.

V usage is TRBV20-1 and J usage is TRBJ2-7, with a tentative D call TRBD1 (5 bases). The V gene lost 2 bases and the J gene lost 2 bases, with 10 bases spanning the gap. Germline V CDR1 and CDR2: DFQATT, SNEGSKA (reference sequence). This CDR3 has 13 residues. The CDR3 is CSARPQDTYEQYF. The CDR3 DNA reads as TGCAGTGCTAGACCCCAGGACACCTACGAGCAGTACTTC.

This chain uses TRBV27 with TRBJ2-7, with D hard to call. The germline V gene has CDR1 MNHEY and CDR2 SMNVEV (reference sequence). V lost 3 bases to trimming and J lost 3 bases, with 12 bases between them. The CDR3 consists of 14 residues. CDR3 protein: CASSFNPQIYEQYF. CDR3 DNA sequence: TGTGCCAGCAGTTTCAACCCCCAAATCTACGAGCAGTACTTC.

The chain has TRBV28 and TRBJ2-4; the D gene is possibly TRBD1 (5 bases). The CDR3 spans 15 residues. Trimming left V 3 bases short and J 10 bases short, with 19 bases between. Germline V CDR1 and CDR2: MDHEN, SYDVKM. The CDR3 region has the DNA TGTGCCAGCAGTTTTAAAACAGGTCTCCAATCGATTCAGTACTTC. Translated, it gives CASSFKTGLQSIQYF.

This clonotype appeared many times. The CDR3 region has the DNA TGCGCCAGCAGCCAAGAGAGGGACCGCTATTCACCCCTCCACTTT. Protein: CASSQERDRYSPLHF. V and J are TRBV4-1 and TRBJ1-6, with a possible D match to TRBD1 (5 bases). Germline CDR1 and CDR2: MGHRA and YSYEKL. The CDR3 loop spans 15 amino acids. The V and J ends lost 0 bases and 8 bases respectively, with 11 bases between them.

The chain recombines TRBV7-9 with TRBJ2-5; the D call may be TRBD1 or TRBD2 (5 bases each). Between the trimmed V and J ends, which lost 5 bases and 7 bases, there was a span of 20 bases. CDR1 and CDR2 from the germline V gene are SEHNR and FQNEAQ (reference sequence). The length of the CDR3 is 15 residues. The CDR3 DNA follows: TGTGCCAGCAGCCCCCGGACGGAGGACAAGACGACCCAGTACTTC. Its translation: CASSPRTEDKTTQYF.

Many counts were recorded for this clonotype. The CDR3 protein is CAVHSPAAGGVTDTQYF. The CDR3 bases are TGTGCCGTTCACAGCCCGGCAGCGGGGGGAGTAACGGATACGCAGTATTTT. The chain links TRBV2 to TRBJ2-3, with 9 bases fitting TRBD2. V gave up 11 bases and J gave up 6 bases; unmatched junction bases: 21. This CDR3 has 17 amino acids. CDR1 is SNHLY, CDR2 FYNNEI, per germline.